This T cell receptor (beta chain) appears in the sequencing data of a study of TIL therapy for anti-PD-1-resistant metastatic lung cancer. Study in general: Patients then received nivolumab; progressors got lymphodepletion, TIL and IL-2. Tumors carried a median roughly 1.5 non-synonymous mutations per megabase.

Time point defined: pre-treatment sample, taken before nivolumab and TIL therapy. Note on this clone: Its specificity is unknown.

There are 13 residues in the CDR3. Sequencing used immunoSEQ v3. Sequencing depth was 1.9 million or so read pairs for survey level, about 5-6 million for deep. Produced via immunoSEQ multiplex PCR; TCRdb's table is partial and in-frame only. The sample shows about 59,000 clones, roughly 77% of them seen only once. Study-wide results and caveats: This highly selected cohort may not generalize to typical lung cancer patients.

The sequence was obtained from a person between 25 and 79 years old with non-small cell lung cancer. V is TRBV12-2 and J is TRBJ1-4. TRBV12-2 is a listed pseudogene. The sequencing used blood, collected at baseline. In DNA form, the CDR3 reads TGTGCAAGTCTTAAAACCCTTCAGGCGGAACTGTTTTTT. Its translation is CASLKTLQAELFF.